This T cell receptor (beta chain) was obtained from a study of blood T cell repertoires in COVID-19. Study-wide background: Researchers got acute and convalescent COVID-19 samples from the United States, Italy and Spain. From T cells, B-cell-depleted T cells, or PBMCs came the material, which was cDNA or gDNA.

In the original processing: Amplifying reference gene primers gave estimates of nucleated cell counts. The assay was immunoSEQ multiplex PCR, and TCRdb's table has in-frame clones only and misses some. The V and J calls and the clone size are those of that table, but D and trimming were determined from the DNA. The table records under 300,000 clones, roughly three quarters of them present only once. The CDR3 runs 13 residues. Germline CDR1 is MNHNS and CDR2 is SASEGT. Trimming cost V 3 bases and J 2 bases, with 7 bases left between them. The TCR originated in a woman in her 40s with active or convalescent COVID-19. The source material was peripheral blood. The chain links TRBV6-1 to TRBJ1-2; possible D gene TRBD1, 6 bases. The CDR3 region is CASSDQGNYGYTF. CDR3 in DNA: TGTGCCAGCAGTGATCAGGGGAACTATGGCTACACCTTC.